The 21 T cell receptor beta chains listed next were all sequenced from one sample in a study of blood T cell repertoires in COVID-19. The repertoire was sequenced with immunoSEQ multiplex PCR; TCRdb's copy has only in-frame clones and lacks some. The table records about 220,000 clones, around 87% of them present only once. The specimen sequenced was PBMCs or T cells enriched from blood (not recorded which). The receptors here all came from a woman aged 18-29 years in a cohort exposed to, infected with or recovered from COVID-19 (not recorded which).

The chain joins TRBV30 to TRBJ2-7, with TRBD2 matching 12 bases. V trimming: 1 base; J trimming: 2 bases; junction bases outside the gene matches: 9. The CDR3 has 17 amino acids. The germline V gene encodes CDR1 GTSNPN and CDR2 SVGIG (reference sequence). The CDR3 is CAWSAPRTSGNPYEQYF. The CDR3 DNA sequence: TGTGCCTGGAGTGCACCCAGGACTAGCGGGAACCCCTACGAGCAGTACTTC.

As concerns this clone: Distinct nucleotide sequences in the sample also encode this CDR3. J is TRBJ1-4 and V is TRBV18, with 10 bases fitting TRBD1. Trimming took 3 bases from V and 5 from J; bases not matched to a gene: 0. From germline, CDR1 is KGHSH and CDR2 LQKENI. This CDR3 has 14 amino acids. CDR3 sequence (DNA): TGTGCCAGCTCACCGGGACAGGGGAATGAAAAACTGTTTTTT. This gives the protein CASSPGQGNEKLFF.

This clone appeared a single time. This chain joins TRBV30 and TRBJ1-5; D perhaps matches TRBD1 (6 bases). Trimming cost V 4 bases and J 3 bases, with 10 bases left between them. Germline V gene sequence: CDR1 GTSNPN, CDR2 SVGIG (reference sequence). This CDR3 is built from 13 residues. The CDR3 loop is CAWNQGSNQPQHF. CDR3 DNA sequence: TGTGCCTGGAACCAGGGGTCCAATCAGCCCCAGCATTTT.

The genes are TRBV2 and TRBJ1-5, with D perhaps matching TRBD1 (6 bases). This CDR3 comprises 15 residues. CDR1 and CDR2 from the germline V gene are SNHLY and FYNNEI. Between the trimmed V and J ends, which lost 5 bases and 1 base, there was a span of 12 bases. The CDR3: CASSYRDPSNQPQHF. In nucleotides, the CDR3 is TGTGCCAGCAGTTACAGGGACCCCAGCAATCAGCCCCAGCATTTT.

This clone was counted a single time. The chain is built from TRBV30 and TRBJ2-5, with TRBD2 matching 7 bases. CDR3 size: 13 residues. Germline values: CDR1 GTSNPN, CDR2 SVGIG (reference sequence). The DNA for the CDR3 is TGTGCGCTGGAGGCGGGAGATCGAGAGACCCAGTACTTC. Protein sequence: CALEAGDRETQYF.

This chain connects TRBV18 to TRBJ1-2, with a tentative D call TRBD1 (6 bases). V lost 3 bases and J 0 bases, leaving 8 bases between the germline ends. The germline V gene encodes CDR1 KGHSH and CDR2 LQKENI. The CDR3 is 14 residues long. The CDR3 sequence is CASSPQGPNYGYTF. The CDR3 DNA is TGTGCCAGCTCACCCCAGGGGCCTAACTATGGCTACACCTTC.

V gene TRBV2 combines with J gene TRBJ2-3, with D perhaps matching TRBD1 (6 bases). This CDR3 spans 13 amino acids. Germline CDR1 is SNHLY and CDR2 is FYNNEI. V gave up 7 bases and J gave up 2 bases, with 10 bases separating them. CDR3 loop: CASNWDITDTQYF. Here the CDR3 DNA reads TGTGCCAGCAATTGGGACATCACAGATACGCAGTATTTT.

CDR3 sequence reads: CASSLGLAGSNEQFF. The CDR3 bases are TGTGCCAGCAGCTTGGGACTAGCGGGCTCCAATGAGCAGTTCTTC. The chain uses TRBV5-4 and TRBJ2-1, with 10 bases fitting TRBD2. Germline CDR1 reads SGHNT; CDR2 reads YYREEE (reference sequence). The length of the CDR3 is 15 residues. J gave up 6 bases and V 0 bases, and 3 bases lay outside the gene matches.

The chain is built from TRBV14 and TRBJ1-1, with 9 bases fitting TRBD1. The CDR3 runs 14 residues. Losses at the gene ends were 5 bases for V and 7 bases for J; bases not matched to a gene: 8. Germline values: CDR1 SGHDN, CDR2 FVKESK. The CDR3 DNA reads TGTGCCAGCAGCACTTTAACAGGGGGCGATGAAGCTTTCTTT. Translated, it gives CASSTLTGGDEAFF.

The gene calls are TRBV6-4 and TRBJ1-1; possible D gene TRBD1, 5 bases. CDR1 and CDR2 from the germline V gene are MRHNA and SNTAGT. With 6 bases removed from V and 1 base from J, the gap between germline ends came to 12 bases. This CDR3 region has 14 residues. CDR3 nucleotide sequence: TGTGCCAGCAGCCCCGGCGGGGCGAACACTGAAGCTTTCTTT. Amino acid sequence: CASSPGGANTEAFF.

V gene TRBV7-2 combines with J gene TRBJ1-3, with D uncertain. Germline values: CDR1 SGHTA, CDR2 FQGNSA. The CDR3 length is 15 residues. V lost 1 base, J lost 4 bases, and 11 bases lay in between. The CDR3 protein is CASSLDPGYGNTIYF. CDR3 sequence (DNA): TGTGCCAGCAGCTTAGACCCGGGATACGGAAACACCATATATTTT.

The chain has TRBV19 and TRBJ2-7, with 8 bases matching TRBD1. Germline CDR1 and CDR2: LNHDA and SQIVND (reference sequence). Trimming at V came to 4 bases and at J to 3 bases, leaving 17 bases not matched to a gene. The CDR3 sequence is 18 residues long. The CDR3 DNA sequence: TGTGCCAGTAGTAGCGTGGTCGGTCGTGGACAGGGTCTCTACGAGCAGTACTTC. This gives the protein CASSSVVGRGQGLYEQYF.

The V call is TRBV5-1, the J call TRBJ1-2; 9 nucleotides match TRBD1. The CDR3 has 14 amino acids. V lost 3 bases, J lost 5 bases, and 5 bases stayed unmatched. Germline V gene data show CDR1 as SGHRS and CDR2 as YFSETQ. CDR3 residues: CASSWGDREYGYTF. CDR3 sequence (DNA): TGCGCCAGCAGCTGGGGGGACAGGGAATATGGCTACACCTTC.

The chain combines TRBV7-8 with TRBJ2-1, with 14 bases matching TRBD2. Germline CDR1 is SGHVS and CDR2 is FQNEAQ. The CDR3 length is 17 residues. The V gene end was trimmed by 5 bases and the J gene end by 8 bases; junction bases not matched to a gene: 11. CDR3 region: CASSPYRGTSGGHEQFF. CDR3 DNA: TGTGCCAGCAGCCCCTATCGGGGGACTAGCGGGGGCCATGAGCAGTTCTTC. Together with reference TRBV7-8 and TRBJ2-1, the CDR3 gives the full variable domain: GAGVSQSPRYKVAKRGQDVALRCDPISGHVSLFWYQQALGQGPEFLTYFQNEAQLDKSGLPSDRFFAERPEGSVSTLKIQRTQQEDSAVYLCASSPYRGTSGGHEQFFGPGTRLTVL.

This sequence joins TRBV20-1 and TRBJ2-3; 7 bases are a match to TRBD2. Germline V gives CDR1 DFQATT, CDR2 SNEGSKA (reference sequence). The CDR3 consists of 15 residues. The V and J ends lost 5 bases and 4 bases, in that order; junction bases with no gene match: 12. In DNA, the CDR3 is TGCAGTGCTCGTGGGCTAACGGGAGGTTCAGATACGCAGTATTTT. It specifies CSARGLTGGSDTQYF.

J is TRBJ1-2 and V is TRBV14; D gene ambiguous. Between the trimmed V and J ends, which lost 1 base and 5 bases, there was a span of 14 bases. The germline V gene encodes CDR1 SGHDN and CDR2 FVKESK. The CDR3 covers 15 residues. The CDR3 here is CASSQVASRQYGYTF. CDR3 in DNA: TGTGCCAGCAGCCAAGTGGCCAGCAGGCAGTATGGCTACACCTTC.

The chain has TRBV30 and TRBJ2-7; 9 nucleotides align to TRBD1. CDR3 size: 15 residues. Germline V lookup: CDR1 GTSNPN, CDR2 SVGIG (reference sequence). V trimming: 2 bases; J trimming: 6 bases; junction bases outside the gene matches: 11. CDR3 sequence: CAWSRTGATASEQYF. As DNA, the CDR3 is TGTGCCTGGAGTCGGACAGGGGCCACAGCAAGCGAGCAGTACTTC.

V gene TRBV7-6 combines with J gene TRBJ1-3; the D is unclear. There are 16 residues in the CDR3. Trimming left V 5 bases short and J 0 bases short, with 14 bases between. Germline CDR1 and CDR2: SGHVS and FNYEAQ. DNA of the CDR3: TGTGCCAGCAGCCCCTGGTCGTTTAGCTCTGGAAACACCATATATTTT. It codes for CASSPWSFSSGNTIYF.

The genes are TRBV27 and TRBJ2-3; possibly TRBD2 for D (6 bases). Germline V CDR1 and CDR2: MNHEY, SMNVEV (reference sequence). This CDR3 is 14 amino acids long. Trimming shortened V by 7 bases and J by 2 bases, and 13 bases separated the two germline ends. CDR3 residues: CASTRGGFTDTQYF. As DNA, the CDR3 is TGTGCCAGCACTCGGGGAGGTTTCACAGATACGCAGTATTTT.

This chain uses TRBV12-3 or TRBV12-4 with TRBJ2-2, with D maybe TRBD1 (5 bases). The V gene lost 6 bases and the J gene lost 7 bases, with 12 bases spanning the gap. CDR3 length: 13 amino acids. DNA of the CDR3: TGTGCCAGCAGCTCTGGGGCGAGCGGGGAGCTGTTTTTT. It is translated as CASSSGASGELFF.

This chain connects TRBV7-8 to TRBJ1-5; D remains unclear. CDR1 is SGHVS, CDR2 FQNEAQ, per germline. The CDR3 length is 17 residues. Deletions cut 0 bases from V and 6 bases from J, with 18 bases between. CDR3 in DNA: TGTGCCAGCAGCTTAGCGCGGAGGGTTAGGGTCAGTCAGCCCCAGCATTTT. It translates to CASSLARRVRVSQPQHF.